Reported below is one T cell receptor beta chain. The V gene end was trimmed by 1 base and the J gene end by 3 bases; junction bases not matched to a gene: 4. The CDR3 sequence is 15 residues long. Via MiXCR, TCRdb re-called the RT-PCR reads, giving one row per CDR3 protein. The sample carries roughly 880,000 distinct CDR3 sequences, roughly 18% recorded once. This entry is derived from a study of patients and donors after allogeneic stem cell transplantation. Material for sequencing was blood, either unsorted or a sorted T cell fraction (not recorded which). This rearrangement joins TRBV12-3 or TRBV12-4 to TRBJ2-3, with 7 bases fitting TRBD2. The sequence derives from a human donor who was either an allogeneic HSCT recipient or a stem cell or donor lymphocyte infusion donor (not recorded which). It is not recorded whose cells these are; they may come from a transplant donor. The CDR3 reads CASSLGLAETDTQYF. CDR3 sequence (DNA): TGTGCCAGCAGTTTAGGGCTAGCGGAGACAGATACGCAGTATTTT.